This is a list of T cell receptor beta chains from one sample in a study of post-analysis software for immune sequencing data. TCRdb processed the PCR reads anew with MiXCR; each CDR3 protein has one entry. This table has about 680,000 distinct CDR3 sequences, 59% appearing once. The specimen sequenced was blood. These receptors originate from a girl aged 2-10 years with multiple sclerosis. CDR3s include the opening cysteine and the closing phenylalanine or tryptophan. Fields, in order: J gene, clone size, V gene, CDR3 length, D gene, CDR3 DNA, CDR3 protein. D genes are given only for firm matches. Clone size is stated in some rows and not others, as once, few, many or a class when expanded.

TRBJ2-3 | . | TRBV7-8 | 17 | TRBD2 | TGTGCCAGCAGCTTAGCCTCAGGACTAGCGGGACCAGATACGCAGTATTTT | CASSLASGLAGPDTQYF
TRBJ1-1 | . | TRBV11-2 | 15 | . | TGTGCCAGCAGCTTTAACGAGGGGAGGAACACTGAAGCTTTCTTT | CASSFNEGRNTEAFF
TRBJ2-1 | . | TRBV10-1 | 16 | TRBD2 | TGCGCCGGCAGTGAGCTAGCGGGAGGGCCGTGGCATGAGCAGTTCTTC | CAGSELAGGPWHEQFF
TRBJ2-1 | . | TRBV10-3 | 12 | . | TGTGCCACGACGGAAGGTTACAATGAGCAGTTCTTC | CATTEGYNEQFF
TRBJ2-5 | few | TRBV7-2 | 14 | . | TGTGCCAGCAGCAGCAGGGAACGCCAAGAGACCCAGTACTTC | CASSSRERQETQYF
TRBJ2-1 | few | TRBV27 | 17 | . | TGTGCCAGCGGCGTCATCGGGCGCCCCGGGGTCGACAATGAGCAGTTCTTC | CASGVIGRPGVDNEQFF
TRBJ2-3 | . | TRBV12-3/TRBV12-4 | 14 | . | TGTGCCAGCAGCAAGACAGTATTCACAGATACGCAGTATTTT | CASSKTVFTDTQYF
TRBJ1-2 | . | TRBV7-2 | 14 | . | TGTGCCAGCAGCTTAGGGATAGCTAACTATGGCTACACCTTC | CASSLGIANYGYTF
TRBJ1-6 | . | TRBV6-1 | 14 | . | TGTGCCAGCAGTGAAGTAATGGTGGGATCACCCCTCCACTTT | CASSEVMVGSPLHF
TRBJ2-5 | once | TRBV9 | 17 | . | TGTGCCAGCAGCGTTCTACCCAGGGCGGATAAAGAAGAGACCCAGTACTTC | CASSVLPRADKEETQYF
TRBJ2-3 | few | TRBV5-1 | 16 | TRBD2 | TGCGCCAGCAGCAACGGACTAGCGGGGGACTCAGATACGCAGTATTTT | CASSNGLAGDSDTQYF
TRBJ1-1 | . | TRBV27 | 16 | TRBD1 | TGTGCCAGCAGTCCCTATCGGACAGGGATGGACACTGAAGCTTTCTTT | CASSPYRTGMDTEAFF
TRBJ1-6 | few | TRBV5-1 | 16 | TRBD1 | TGCGCCAGCAGCCTCGGGGACAGGGGTAGGGGTTCACCCCTCCACTTT | CASSLGDRGRGSPLHF
TRBJ1-2 | few | TRBV4-3 | 15 | . | TGCGCCAGCAGCCAAGTGGTAGGGATGATCTATGGCTACACCTTC | CASSQVVGMIYGYTF
TRBJ2-5 | few | TRBV24-1 | 17 | . | TGTGCCACCACCGCCCGGACCGGGACACCAGACCAAGAGACCCAGTACTTC | CATTARTGTPDQETQYF
TRBJ2-1 | few | TRBV20-1 | 14 | . | TGCAGTGCTAGAGATCCGGGACCAGGGAATGAGCAGTTCTTC | CSARDPGPGNEQFF
TRBJ1-6 | . | TRBV18 | 14 | . | TGTGCCAGCTCACGATCGAGGGGCGAGTCACCCCTCCACTTT | CASSRSRGESPLHF
TRBJ1-2 | . | TRBV19 | 12 | . | TGTGCCAGTAGTGCAGCCTCCTATGGCTACACCTTC | CASSAASYGYTF
TRBJ2-1 | . | TRBV11-3 | 15 | TRBD1 | TGTGCCAGCAGCCGAGGACAGGGGGACCACAATGAGCAGTTCTTC | CASSRGQGDHNEQFF
TRBJ2-3 | . | TRBV29-1 | 14 | . | TGCAGCGGGAGAATGAAGATAGAGGGCGGAAGGCAGTATTTT | CSGRMKIEGGRQYF